This T cell receptor beta chain was identified during a study of breast tumors, draining lymph nodes, adjacent tissues. Breast cancer patients provided tissue from their axillary draining lymph nodes. This clonotype showed up many times. Its antigen is unidentified. Germline V lookup: CDR1 SGHAT, CDR2 FQNNGV. V lost 1 base, J lost 8 bases, and 12 bases lay in between. The CDR3 spans 14 residues. Study-wide results and limits: The lymph node origin of tumor T cells was framed as consistent with a hypothesis, not demonstrated. The data were judged consistent with most tumor T cells coming from lymph node and expanding in tumor. Luminal-like breast cancer showed significantly higher tumor–nontumor repertoire similarity than basal-like. Compared with lymph nodes, tumors were less diverse; compared with nontumor tissue, more.

TCRdb reprocessed the multiplex PCR reads with MiXCR, giving one entry per CDR3 protein. The sample yields 150,000 to 200,000 distinct CDR3 sequences, 31% seen once. The chain links TRBV11-2 to TRBJ2-1; the D gene is possibly TRBD1 (5 bases). Sequenced sample: axillary lymph node tissue. This sequence originates from a female donor with breast cancer. Some clones in this sample may be carry-over from other donors' samples. The CDR3 DNA follows: TGTGCCAGCAGCTTAGGGGCAGGGCTTGATGAGCAGTTCTTC. Amino acids: CASSLGAGLDEQFF.